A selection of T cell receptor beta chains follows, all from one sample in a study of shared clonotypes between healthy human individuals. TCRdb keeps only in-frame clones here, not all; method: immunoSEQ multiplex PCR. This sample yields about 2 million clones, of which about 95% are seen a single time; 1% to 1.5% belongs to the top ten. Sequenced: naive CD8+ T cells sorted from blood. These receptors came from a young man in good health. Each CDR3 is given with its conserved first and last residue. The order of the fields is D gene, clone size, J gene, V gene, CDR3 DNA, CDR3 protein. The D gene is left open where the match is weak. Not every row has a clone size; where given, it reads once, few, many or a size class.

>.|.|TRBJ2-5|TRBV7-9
TGTGCCAGCAGCTTAGGTTCTGATTGGTGGGAGACCCAGTACTTC
CASSLGSDWWETQYF
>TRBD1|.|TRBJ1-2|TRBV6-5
TGTGCCAGCAGACTCGGACAGGGAGACGGCTACACCTTC
CASRLGQGDGYTF
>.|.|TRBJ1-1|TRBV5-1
TGCGCCAGCAGCTTGAGGGATTCGAACACTGAAGCTTTCTTT
CASSLRDSNTEAFF
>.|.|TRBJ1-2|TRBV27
TGTGCCAGCAGTTTCGGGGGGGCCGGCTATGGCTACACCTTC
CASSFGGAGYGYTF
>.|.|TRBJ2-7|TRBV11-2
TGTGCCAGCAGCTTAGGATACGGTACCTACGAGCAGTACTTC
CASSLGYGTYEQYF
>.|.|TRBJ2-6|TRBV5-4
TGTGCCAGCAGCTTGTGGGCAACTGGGGCCAACGTCCTGACTTTC
CASSLWATGANVLTF
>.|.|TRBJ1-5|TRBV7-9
TGTGCCAGCAGCTTAGGAGGGGGTGGATGGAGCAATCAGCCCCAGCATTTT
CASSLGGGGWSNQPQHF
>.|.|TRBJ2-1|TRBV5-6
TGTGCCAGCAGCTCCGGGCCTCACAATGAGCAGTTCTTC
CASSSGPHNEQFF
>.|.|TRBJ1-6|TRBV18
TGTGCCAGCTCACCAGACAGGAGCTCCTATAATTCACCCCTCCACTTT
CASSPDRSSYNSPLHF
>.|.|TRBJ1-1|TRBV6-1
TGTGCCAGTACCATCGACAGGTGGAACACTGAAGCTTTCTTT
CASTIDRWNTEAFF
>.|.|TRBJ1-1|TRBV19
TGTGCCAGTCGTTCCCCACAGAACACTGAAGCTTTCTTT
CASRSPQNTEAFF
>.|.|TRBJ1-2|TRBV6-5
TGTGCCAGCAGGACGAGGGGCTTAATTTCCCACGGCTACACCTTC
CASRTRGLISHGYTF
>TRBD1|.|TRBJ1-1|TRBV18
TGTGCCAGCTCACCCATCGCAGGGGGTCAAGGTGAAGCTTTCTTT
CASSPIAGGQGEAFF
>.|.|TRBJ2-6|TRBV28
TGTGCCTCCACGGGAGGGGCCAACGTCCTGACTTTC
CASTGGANVLTF
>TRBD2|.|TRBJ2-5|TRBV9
TGTGCCAGCAGCGTAGCTCTAGCGGGAGAAGGAGAGACCCAGTACTTC
CASSVALAGEGETQYF
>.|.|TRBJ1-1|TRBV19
TGTGCCAGTGTTCGGATATCAATGAACACTGAAGCTTTCTTT
CASVRISMNTEAFF
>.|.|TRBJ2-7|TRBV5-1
TGCGCCAGTGGGGCAGGGAGGTCCTACGAGCAGTACTTC
CASGAGRSYEQYF
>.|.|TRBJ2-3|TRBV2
TGTGCCAGCAGGGAGACTAGCACAGATACGCAGTATTTT
CASRETSTDTQYF
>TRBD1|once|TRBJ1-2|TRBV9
TGTGCCAGCAGCGTAACGAGCCAGGGGGCCCCCGAGGGAGGCTACACCTTC
CASSVTSQGAPEGGYTF
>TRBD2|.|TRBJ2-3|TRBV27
TGTGCCAGCAGTACTACTAGCGGGGGACCAGATACGCAGTATTTT
CASSTTSGGPDTQYF
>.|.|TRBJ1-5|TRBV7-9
TGTGCCAGCAGCCCCCCGGGGGGAAATCAGCCCCAGCATTTT
CASSPPGGNQPQHF
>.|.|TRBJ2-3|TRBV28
TGTGCCAGCAGCCACACTATGAATATGGGAGATACGCAGTATTTT
CASSHTMNMGDTQYF
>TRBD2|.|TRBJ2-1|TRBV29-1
TGCAGCGTCACCCCCCCTAGCGGCTACAATGAGCAGTTCTTC
CSVTPPSGYNEQFF
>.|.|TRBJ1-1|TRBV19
TGTGCCAGTAGTATAGGGCGGTGGAACACTGAAGCTTTCTTT
CASSIGRWNTEAFF
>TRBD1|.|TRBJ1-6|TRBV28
TGTGCCAGCAGGTGGACAGGAGATAATTCACCCCTCCACTTT
CASRWTGDNSPLHF
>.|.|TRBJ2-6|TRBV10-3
TGTGCCATCAGTGACGTAAACTCTGGGGCCAACGTCCTGACTTTC
CAISDVNSGANVLTF
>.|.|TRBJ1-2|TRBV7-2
TGTGCCAGCAGCTTGAGCTTACAGGGAGCGAATGTATATGGCTACACCTTC
CASSLSLQGANVYGYTF
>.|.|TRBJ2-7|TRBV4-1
TGCGCCAGCAGCCAAGATGGGGCCGGGACTCTGAGCTCCTACGAGCAGTACTTC
CASSQDGAGTLSSYEQYF
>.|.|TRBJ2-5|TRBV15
TGTGCCACCAGCAGTGCCCTATTGGCCGGGGAGACCCAGTACTTC
CATSSALLAGETQYF
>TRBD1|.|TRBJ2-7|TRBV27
TGTGCCAGCAGTTCAGTCCATACGACAGGGCCCAGAGGGGAGCAGTACTTC
CASSSVHTTGPRGEQYF
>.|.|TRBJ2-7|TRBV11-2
TGTGCCAGCAGCTTAGCACAGGACCCCTACGAGCAGTACTTC
CASSLAQDPYEQYF
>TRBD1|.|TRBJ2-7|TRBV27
TGTGCCAGCAGTACTAGGGGGCGAACGTACGAGCAGTACTTC
CASSTRGRTYEQYF
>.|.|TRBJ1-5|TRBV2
TGTGCCAGCACCCAAACAATGGACAGCCTCGATCAGCCCCAGCATTTT
CASTQTMDSLDQPQHF
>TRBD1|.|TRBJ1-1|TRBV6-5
TGTGCCAGCAAACCAGGACAGGGCGGAACTGAAGCTTTCTTT
CASKPGQGGTEAFF
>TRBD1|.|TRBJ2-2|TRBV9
TGTGCCAGCAGCGTAGCTGGGACAGAGAACACCGGGGAGCTGTTTTTT
CASSVAGTENTGELFF
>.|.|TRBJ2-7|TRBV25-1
TGTGCCAGCAGTGAATATGGGGAGCAGTACTTC
CASSEYGEQYF
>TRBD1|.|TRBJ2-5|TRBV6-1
TGTGCCAGCAGTAAGGGACAGGGAGACCAAGAGACCCAGTACTTC
CASSKGQGDQETQYF
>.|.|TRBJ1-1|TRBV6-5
TGTGCCAGCAGAACACAGGTGATGAACACTGAAGCTTTCTTT
CASRTQVMNTEAFF
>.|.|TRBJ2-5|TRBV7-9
TGTGCCAGCAGCTCAACCTCAGGGCGCCAAGAGACCCAGTACTTC
CASSSTSGRQETQYF
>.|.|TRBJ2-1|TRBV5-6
TGTGCCAGCAGCTTGATTCTAGGGGGAGGTAATGAGCAGTTCTTC
CASSLILGGGNEQFF
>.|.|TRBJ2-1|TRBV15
TGTGCCACCAGCAGAGAAGGGAGGACCTCCTACAATGAGCAGTTCTTC
CATSREGRTSYNEQFF
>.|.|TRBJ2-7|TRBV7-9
TGTGCCAGCAGCTTAGTCAGCGGGACATCCTACGAGCAGTACTTC
CASSLVSGTSYEQYF
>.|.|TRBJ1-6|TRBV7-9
TGTGCCAGCAGCCCCAGCCCGGGGAGTTCACCCCTCCACTTT
CASSPSPGSSPLHF
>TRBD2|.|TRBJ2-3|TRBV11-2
TGTGCCAGCAGCACAGGGACTAGCGGGGGGGCTAGCACAGATACGCAGTATTTT
CASSTGTSGGASTDTQYF
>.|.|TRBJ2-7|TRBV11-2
TGTGCCAGCAGCTTCGCGGCGGGCTACGAGCAGTACTTC
CASSFAAGYEQYF
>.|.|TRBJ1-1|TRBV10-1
TGCGCCAGCAGTGAGTCGGGTTGGGATGAAGCTTTCTTT
CASSESGWDEAFF
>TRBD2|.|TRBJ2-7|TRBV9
TGTGCCAGCAGCTTAACTAGCGTTCAAGGCTACGAGCAGTACTTC
CASSLTSVQGYEQYF
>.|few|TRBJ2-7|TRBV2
TGTGCCAGCATGGGCAGGCTCGACGAGCAGTACTTC
CASMGRLDEQYF
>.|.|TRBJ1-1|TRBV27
TGTGCCAGCAGTCCCCTAGAGCCCCGGGGGCTCACTGAAGCTTTCTTT
CASSPLEPRGLTEAFF
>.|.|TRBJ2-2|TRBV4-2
TGTGCCAGCAGTGGCAGGGGTTCCGGGGAGCTGTTTTTT
CASSGRGSGELFF
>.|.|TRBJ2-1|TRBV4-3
TGCGCCAGCAGCCAAGAAGGGGGTGAGCAGTTCTTC
CASSQEGGEQFF
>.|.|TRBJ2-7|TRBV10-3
TGTGCCATCAGTGAGTCGGGTTCCTACGAGCAGTACTTC
CAISESGSYEQYF
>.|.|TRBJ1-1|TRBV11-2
TGTGCCAGCAGCTTAGAGAGGGATACAGAAGCTTTCTTT
CASSLERDTEAFF
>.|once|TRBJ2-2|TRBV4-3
TGCGCCAGCAGCCAAGACCCCACCGGGGAGCTGTTTTTT
CASSQDPTGELFF